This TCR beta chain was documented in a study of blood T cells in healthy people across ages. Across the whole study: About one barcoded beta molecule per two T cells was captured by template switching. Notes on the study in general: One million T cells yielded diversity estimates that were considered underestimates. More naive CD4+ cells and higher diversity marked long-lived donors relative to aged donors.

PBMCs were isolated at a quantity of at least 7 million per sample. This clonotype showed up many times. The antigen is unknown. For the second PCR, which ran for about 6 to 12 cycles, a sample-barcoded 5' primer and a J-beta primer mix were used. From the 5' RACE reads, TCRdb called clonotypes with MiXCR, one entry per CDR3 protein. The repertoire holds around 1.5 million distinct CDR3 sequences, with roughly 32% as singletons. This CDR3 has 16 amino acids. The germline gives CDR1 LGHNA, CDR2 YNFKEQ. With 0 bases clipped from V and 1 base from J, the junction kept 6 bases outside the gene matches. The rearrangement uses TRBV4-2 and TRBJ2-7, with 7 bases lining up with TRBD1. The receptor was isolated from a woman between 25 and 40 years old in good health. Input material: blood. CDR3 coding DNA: TGTGCCAGCAGCCAAGAGAGGGGGCCGGGTTCCTACGAGCAGTACTTC. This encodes CASSQERGPGSYEQYF.